This T cell receptor beta chain is drawn from a study of shared clonotypes between healthy human individuals. CD45RO+ cells and CCR7-negative CD45RA+ TemRA cells were combined as CD8 memory. J gave up 2 bases and V 0 bases, and 4 bases lay outside the gene matches. Germline CDR1 is SGHRS and CDR2 is YFSETQ. This CDR3 has 15 amino acids. The protocol was immunoSEQ multiplex PCR, while the TCRdb copy is restricted to in-frame clones and leaves out a portion. The sample consists of around 690,000 clones, roughly 91% of them appearing once. This TCR derives from a man aged 18 to 30 in good health. Some clones in this sample may be carry-over from other donors' samples. This chain joins TRBV5-1 and TRBJ2-5; 7 nucleotides agree with TRBD1. The sample consisted of memory CD8+ T cells from PBMCs. Subset described: CD45RO+ cells pooled with CCR7-negative TemRA cells. CDR3 in amino acids: CASSLGRGNQETQYF. The CDR3 coding sequence is TGCGCCAGCAGCTTGGGCAGGGGGAATCAAGAGACCCAGTACTTC.